Presented here are 23 T cell receptor beta chains from one specimen sequenced in a study of shared clonotypes between healthy human individuals. Assay: immunoSEQ multiplex PCR; the TCRdb copy retains only in-frame clones and omits some. The sample records millions of clones, about 95% being singletons. The naive CD8 subset, CD45RO-negative cells positively selected for CCR7, excluded terminally differentiated effector memory CD45RA+ cells. Sequenced input: naive CD8+ T cells sorted from blood. The origin of the receptors is a man younger than 30 in good health.

V usage is TRBV4-3 and J usage is TRBJ1-1; tentatively, D is TRBD1 (6 bases). Germline CDR1 is LGHNA and CDR2 is YSLEER. The CDR3 totals 13 residues. V lost 1 base, J lost 7 bases, and 10 bases lay in between. The CDR3 bases are TGCGCCAGCAGCCAAGCGGGGGCGATTGAAGCTTTCTTT. Translated: CASSQAGAIEAFF.

This chain links TRBV5-1 with TRBJ2-1, with no clear D. V lost 5 bases to trimming and J lost 4 bases, with 7 bases between them. This CDR3 region has 12 residues. Germline V gene sequence: CDR1 SGHRS, CDR2 YFSETQ. The CDR3 DNA is TGCGCCAGCAGGGAGAGATACAATGAGCAGTTCTTC. This encodes CASRERYNEQFF.

J is TRBJ1-2 and V is TRBV5-6; D not certain. The CDR3 is made up of 12 amino acids. With 2 bases removed from V and 2 bases from J, the gap between germline ends came to 4 bases. Germline V gives CDR1 SGHDT, CDR2 YYEEEE. CDR3 region: CASSLGNYGYTF. DNA for the CDR3: TGTGCCAGCAGCTTAGGGAACTATGGCTACACCTTC.

In regard to this clone: The same CDR3 arises from other DNA sequences in this sample as well. The rearrangement uses TRBV28 and TRBJ2-7; 9 bases map to TRBD1. The CDR3 totals 13 residues. Germline CDR1 MDHEN, CDR2 SYDVKM. Unmatched junction bases numbered 3, after V lost 6 bases and J lost 3 bases. CDR3 residues: CASSTDRGYEQYF. In DNA form, the CDR3 reads TGTGCCAGCAGCACGGACAGGGGCTACGAGCAGTACTTC. Filled out from reference TRBV28 and TRBJ2-7, the complete variable domain reads DVKVTQSSRYLVKRTGEKVFLECVQDMDHENMFWYRQDPGLGLRLIYFSYDVKMKEKGDIPEGYSVSREKKERFSLILESASTNQTSMYLCASSTDRGYEQYFGPGTRLTVT.

This clone was detected once. The gene calls are TRBV27 and TRBJ2-3; weak D call: TRBD2 (5 bases). V was trimmed by 5 bases and J by 1 base, leaving 13 bases between them. This CDR3 comprises 15 residues. Germline V gene lookup returns CDR1 MNHEY and CDR2 SMNVEV (reference sequence). CDR3 in DNA: TGTGCCAGCAGTACCGGGAACCGACGCACAGATACGCAGTATTTT. This codes for CASSTGNRRTDTQYF.

This clone showed up just once. The chain uses TRBV6-5 and TRBJ2-1, with 10 bases aligning to TRBD1. The germline CDR1 and CDR2 sequences are MNHEY and SVGAGI. CDR3 size: 11 residues. The V gene end was trimmed by 5 bases and the J gene end by 14 bases; junction bases not matched to a gene: 3. Here the CDR3 DNA reads TGTGCCAGCAGTACCGGGACAGGGGAGTTCTTC. This translates into CASSTGTGEFF.

V and J are TRBV7-9 and TRBJ1-3; D unclear. V was pared by 4 bases and J by 2 bases, with 12 bases between. The CDR3 contains 15 residues. Germline V gene data show CDR1 as SEHNR and CDR2 as FQNEAQ (reference sequence). The CDR3 DNA is TGTGCCAGCAGCTCCACCGGCGGAGCTGGAAACACCATATATTTT. Protein: CASSSTGGAGNTIYF.

The gene calls are TRBV7-3 and TRBJ2-2; D remains ambiguous. The CDR3 is made up of 14 amino acids. V was cut by 5 bases and J by 1 base, with 8 bases left in between. Germline CDR1 reads SGHTA; CDR2 reads FQGTGA. CDR3 nucleotide sequence: TGTGCCAGCAGCCAACTCGGGAACACCGGGGAGCTGTTTTTT. This sequence encodes CASSQLGNTGELFF. The whole variable domain, filled in from reference TRBV7-3 and TRBJ2-2, reads GAGVSQTPSNKVTEKGKYVELRCDPISGHTALYWYRQSLGQGPEFLIYFQGTGAADDSGLPNDRFFAVRPEGSVSTLKIQRTERGDSAVYLCASSQLGNTGELFFGEGSRLTVL.

The chain uses TRBV19 and TRBJ2-3, with D possibly called TRBD1 or TRBD2 (5 bases each). CDR1 LNHDA and CDR2 SQIVND come from the germline V gene (reference sequence). The CDR3 length is 16 residues. Trimming took off 5 bases at V and 2 bases at J, with 17 bases between the two ends. The CDR3 DNA reads TGTGCCAGTAGTGATCTAAGGGACGCGATCACAGATACGCAGTATTTT. Translated, it gives CASSDLRDAITDTQYF. Filled out from reference TRBV19 and TRBJ2-3, the complete variable domain reads DGGITQSPKYLFRKEGQNVTLSCEQNLNHDAMYWYRQDPGQGLRLIYYSQIVNDFQKGDIAEGYSVSREKKESFPLTVTSAQKNPTAFYLCASSDLRDAITDTQYFGPGTRLTVL.

J is TRBJ2-5 and V is TRBV13, with TRBD2 identical over 8 bases. Trimming cost V 2 bases and J 5 bases; bases outside gene matches: 7. Germline loops: CDR1 PRHDT, CDR2 FYEKMQ (reference sequence). The CDR3 contains 15 residues. CDR3 protein: CASSLFTGGLETQYF. The DNA for the CDR3 is TGTGCCAGCAGCTTATTTACGGGGGGGCTGGAGACCCAGTACTTC.

The rearrangement links TRBV4-2 to TRBJ2-1; 7 bases match TRBD2. With V trimmed by 3 bases and J by 6 bases, 14 bases remained unmatched. Germline V gene data show CDR1 as LGHNA and CDR2 as YNFKEQ. The CDR3 runs to 17 residues. The chain's CDR3 is CASSQAQRGEGPNEQFF. In DNA, the CDR3 is TGTGCCAGCAGCCAGGCACAGCGGGGCGAGGGGCCCAATGAGCAGTTCTTC.

This clone was recorded only once. The chain recombines TRBV7-9 with TRBJ2-3; no reliable D call. Per the germline V gene, CDR1 is SEHNR and CDR2 is FQNEAQ (reference sequence). Trimming pared 4 bases from V and 0 bases from J, leaving 14 bases between. The CDR3 totals 16 residues. CDR3 in amino acids: CASSSEFGPSTDTQYF. The CDR3 DNA reads as TGTGCCAGCAGCTCAGAGTTTGGCCCTAGCACAGATACGCAGTATTTT. The variable domain in full, with the rest retrieved from reference TRBV7-9 and TRBJ2-3, is DTGVSQNPRHKITKRGQNVTFRCDPISEHNRLYWYRQTLGQGPEFLTYFQNEAQLEKSRLLSDRFSAERPKGSFSTLEIQRTEQGDSAMYLCASSSEFGPSTDTQYFGPGTRLTVL.

The chain joins TRBV10-1 to TRBJ1-1; possible D gene TRBD1, 5 bases. The CDR3 is 13 amino acids. The ends were cut back, 6 bases at V and 1 base at J, with 9 bases in the middle. Germline assignment: CDR1 WNHNN and CDR2 SYGVQD (reference sequence). The CDR3 region is CASSETANTEAFF. In DNA form, the CDR3 reads TGCGCCAGCAGCGAGACAGCGAACACTGAAGCTTTCTTT.

The genes are TRBV6-5 and TRBJ2-3; 11 positions match TRBD2. In germline, CDR1 is MNHEY, CDR2 SVGAGI. The length of the CDR3 is 16 residues. Trimming removed 1 base from V and 3 bases from J; junction bases left unmatched: 3. The CDR3 region is CASSYFSGRGTDTQYF. CDR3 coding DNA: TGTGCCAGCAGTTACTTTAGCGGGAGGGGAACAGATACGCAGTATTTT.

This clone was detected once. The V call is TRBV2, the J call TRBJ1-5, with D hard to call. V lost 6 bases and J lost 0, with 9 bases in between. Germline lookup yields CDR1 SNHLY and CDR2 FYNNEI. This CDR3 comprises 14 residues. The CDR3: CASSGPYSNQPQHF. The CDR3, as DNA: TGTGCCAGCAGCGGGCCCTATAGCAATCAGCCCCAGCATTTT.

The V gene is TRBV11-2, the J gene TRBJ2-3; D may be TRBD1 or TRBD2 (6 bases each). V lost 3 bases to trimming and J lost 3 bases, with 13 bases between them. Germline V gene data show CDR1 as SGHAT and CDR2 as FQNNGV. This CDR3 comprises 15 residues. The CDR3, as DNA: TGTGCCAGCAGCTTCGTACAGGGAGGAACAGATACGCAGTATTTT. Amino acid sequence: CASSFVQGGTDTQYF.

About this clone: The sample has other DNA sequences that encode this CDR3 too. This chain uses TRBV6-5 with TRBJ1-1; 8 bases align to TRBD1. J gave up 5 bases and V 2 bases, and 4 bases lay outside the gene matches. There are 14 residues in the CDR3. Germline V gives CDR1 MNHEY, CDR2 SVGAGI. The CDR3, as DNA: TGTGCCAGCAGTTACGGACAGGGAGGGACTGAAGCTTTCTTT. This sequence encodes CASSYGQGGTEAFF.

This clone was detected only once. The gene calls are TRBV9 and TRBJ2-1; 7 nucleotides match TRBD1. The CDR3 has 13 residues. Germline assignment: CDR1 SGDLS and CDR2 YYNGEE. Trimming cost V 4 bases and J 7 bases; bases outside gene matches: 5. CDR3 sequence reads: CASSQGVLNEQFF. The CDR3 DNA is TGTGCCAGCAGCCAGGGGGTTCTAAATGAGCAGTTCTTC.

The J gene is TRBJ2-3, the V gene TRBV5-1, with TRBD2 matching over 8 bases. The V and J ends lost 4 bases and 0 bases, in that order; junction bases with no gene match: 4. Looked up from germline, CDR1 is SGHRS and CDR2 is YFSETQ. This CDR3 is built from 15 residues. The CDR3, as DNA: TGCGCCAGCAGCCCATTAGCGGGAAGCACAGATACGCAGTATTTT. Amino acid sequence: CASSPLAGSTDTQYF.

J is TRBJ2-1 and V is TRBV4-3; unclear D gene. Per the germline V gene, CDR1 is LGHNA and CDR2 is YSLEER. The CDR3 has 13 amino acids. V was trimmed by 0 bases and J by 5 bases, leaving 5 bases between them. This CDR3 reads CASSQENHNEQFF. As DNA, the CDR3 is TGCGCCAGCAGCCAAGAGAATCACAATGAGCAGTTCTTC.

On this clone: Other DNA sequences in this sample translate to the same CDR3. The CDR3 nucleotides are TGTGCCAGCAGTGAAGGAGGGTCCGGGGCCAACGTCCTGACTTTC. Translating it yields CASSEGGSGANVLTF. The chain uses TRBV6-1 and TRBJ2-6; a possible D gene is TRBD2 (5 bases). Germline lookup yields CDR1 MNHNS and CDR2 SASEGT. V was pared by 1 base and J by 4 bases, with 8 bases between. This CDR3 is 15 amino acids long.

The chain is built from TRBV28 and TRBJ2-7; D might be TRBD1 (5 bases). The CDR3 loop spans 14 amino acids. The germline V gene has CDR1 MDHEN and CDR2 SYDVKM. The V and J ends lost 2 bases and 2 bases respectively, with 10 bases between them. In nucleotides, the CDR3 is TGTGCCAGCAGTTTACAGGGCGATACCTACGAGCAGTACTTC. It codes for CASSLQGDTYEQYF. The full variable domain, rest sourced from reference TRBV28 and TRBJ2-7, is DVKVTQSSRYLVKRTGEKVFLECVQDMDHENMFWYRQDPGLGLRLIYFSYDVKMKEKGDIPEGYSVSREKKERFSLILESASTNQTSMYLCASSLQGDTYEQYFGPGTRLTVT.

The chain employs TRBV5-6 and TRBJ2-7, with 11 bases lining up with TRBD2. Trimming removed 3 bases from V and 2 bases from J; junction bases left unmatched: 4. Germline V CDR1 and CDR2: SGHDT, YYEEEE. The CDR3 covers 15 residues. DNA for the CDR3: TGTGCCAGCAGCTCTGAGACTAGCGGGACCTACGAGCAGTACTTC. Translating gives CASSSETSGTYEQYF.